These 9 T cell receptor beta chains share one sample of origin, sequenced in a study of T cells in Graves' hyperthyroidism and ophthalmopathy. RNA transcripts served as the template for amplifying TCR beta CDR3 regions. The study used the HTBI primer set for a first-round RT-PCR of the TCR CDR3. TCRdb itself ran the multiplex PCR reads through MiXCR, one entry per CDR3 protein. Found here are hundreds of thousands of distinct CDR3 sequences, 16% of them singletons; the top ten hold 3.8%. The sequenced sample consisted of blood. These receptors all stem from a woman in her twenties or thirties with Graves' hyperthyroidism.

At least ten counts were recorded for this clonotype. The chain links TRBV3-1 to TRBJ2-1; 11 bases map to TRBD2. Trimming took 1 base from V and 7 from J; bases not matched to a gene: 9. CDR1 is LGHDT and CDR2 is YNNKEL in the germline V gene (reference sequence). This CDR3 comprises 17 residues. DNA of the CDR3: TGTGCCAGCAGCCAAGGAATTAGCGGGAGGGCCTGGAATGAGCAGTTCTTC. Translating it yields CASSQGISGRAWNEQFF.

This clonotype appeared many times. The chain is built from TRBV7-8 and TRBJ1-2; D is ambiguous. Germline values: CDR1 SGHVS, CDR2 FQNEAQ. Trimming took off 2 bases at V and 1 base at J, with 11 bases between the two ends. CDR3 length: 15 residues. As DNA, the CDR3 is TGTGCCAGCAGCTTAAACCGACTGAATAACTATGGCTACACCTTC. Translation gives CASSLNRLNNYGYTF.

This clonotype was observed many times. The chain employs TRBV5-1 and TRBJ1-1; D ambiguous. The CDR3 is 13 amino acids. The V gene's germline CDR1 is SGHRS and CDR2 YFSETQ. The V end lost 3 bases, the J end lost 1 base, and 7 bases lay between the germline ends. This CDR3 is CASSSDGNTEAFF. The CDR3 DNA reads as TGCGCCAGCAGCTCAGACGGGAACACTGAAGCTTTCTTT.

The sample holds many counts of this clonotype. The V call is TRBV12-3 or TRBV12-4, the J call TRBJ1-2, with D uncertain. The CDR3 sequence is 14 residues long. Trimming took off 3 bases at V and 2 bases at J, with 10 bases between the two ends. The CDR3 DNA sequence: TGTGCCAGCAGTTTTCAGAGTCTAAACTATGGCTACACCTTC. Translation: CASSFQSLNYGYTF.

The chain employs TRBV4-1 and TRBJ1-1; no firm D call. V lost 0 bases, J lost 2 bases, and 10 bases lay in between. This CDR3 has 15 amino acids. Germline values: CDR1 MGHRA, CDR2 YSYEKL. CDR3 bases: TGCGCCAGCAGCCAAGATTTGGCGGGAAACACTGAAGCTTTCTTT. Translated, it gives CASSQDLAGNTEAFF.

J is TRBJ2-1 and V is TRBV9; D gene ambiguous. The J call may be in error: the DNA end matches TRBJ2-7 better. This CDR3 is built from 16 residues. Germline lookup yields CDR1 SGDLS and CDR2 YYNGEE. The chain's CDR3 is CASSVDLRSSYNEQYF. The CDR3 DNA is TGTGCCAGCAGCGTAGATCTGAGGAGCTCCTACAATGAGCAGTACTTC.

The V gene is TRBV6-1, the J gene TRBJ2-7, with 9 bases matching TRBD1. The CDR3 is made up of 15 amino acids. Germline CDR1 MNHNS, CDR2 SASEGT. V lost 8 bases, J lost 1 base, and 9 bases stayed unmatched. DNA for the CDR3: TGTGCCAGCGGGCCCGGACAGGGGATGTCCTACGAGCAGTACTTC. Translating gives CASGPGQGMSYEQYF.

The chain links TRBV24-1 to TRBJ2-1; D not certain. The CDR3 runs to 13 residues. CDR1 KGHDR and CDR2 SFDVKD come from the germline V gene. Deletions cut 2 bases from V and 4 bases from J, with 5 bases between. Written as DNA, the CDR3 is TGTGCCACCAGTGATTATGAGTACAATGAGCAGTTCTTC. Protein: CATSDYEYNEQFF.

Here the CDR3 DNA reads TGTGCCAGTACCCGTCGAATTAGTCACGATGAGCAGTTCTTC. It is translated as CASTRRISHDEQFF. V usage is TRBV6-1 and J usage is TRBJ2-1; D ambiguous. Germline V gene lookup returns CDR1 MNHNS and CDR2 SASEGT. Trimming removed 9 bases from V and 8 bases from J, with 20 bases in between. The CDR3 length is 14 residues.